The rows below give T cell receptor beta chains drawn from one sample of a study of Graves' ophthalmopathy and Graves' hyperthyroidism. TCRdb called the multiplex PCR reads again in MiXCR, with one record for every CDR3 protein. The table has some 750,000 distinct CDR3 sequences, approximately 40% seen once. The sequenced sample consisted of peripheral blood. The receptor source for this set is an adult man with Graves' ophthalmopathy. Both conserved end residues are part of each CDR3. A D gene is named only where the DNA matches it firmly. Clone sizes are given selectively: once, few, many, or a class where the clone is expanded.

j_call,d_call,clone_size,v_call,cdr3_nt,cdr3_aa
TRBJ2-5,.,once,TRBV7-8,TGTGCCAGCAGCGAAACATACACAGGCCAAGAGACCCAGTACTTC,CASSETYTGQETQYF
TRBJ1-6,.,many,TRBV7-8,TGTGCCAGCAGCTTGGGACCCCAGATCTCCTATAATTCACCCCTCCACTTT,CASSLGPQISYNSPLHF
TRBJ2-5,.,once,TRBV7-9,TGTGCCAGCAGCTTCAGGCGAGGGGTAGGAGAGACCCAGTACTTC,CASSFRRGVGETQYF
TRBJ2-5,TRBD1,few,TRBV6-5,TGTGCCAGCAGTTACTCTGGGTCAGGGGGGACCCAGTACTTC,CASSYSGSGGTQYF
TRBJ2-7,.,.,TRBV2,TGTGCCTGGAGTGGGGAGGGAGATGAGAGGGGGCTTAACGAGCAGTACTTC,CAWSGEGDERGLNEQYF
TRBJ2-3,TRBD2,.,TRBV7-9,TGTGCCAGCAGCCGACTAGCCTCGGATACGCAGTATTTT,CASSRLASDTQYF
TRBJ1-5,.,.,TRBV7-2,TGTGCTAGCCCGACCGGTAGTTCAGGCCAGCCCCAGCATTTT,CASPTGSSGQPQHF
TRBJ2-7,.,few,TRBV3-1,TGTGCCAGCAGCGAGGGAATTTACGAGCAGTACTTC,CASSEGIYEQYF
TRBJ1-5,.,.,TRBV2,TGTGCCAGCAGCGGGGGTATCCGTCAGCCCCAGCATTTT,CASSGGIRQPQHF
TRBJ2-7,TRBD2,.,TRBV5-4,TGTGCCAGCAGTCACAACCTAGCGGGAGAGGGCTACGAGCAGTACTTC,CASSHNLAGEGYEQYF
TRBJ2-5,TRBD2,.,TRBV10-3,TGTGCCAGCACGTCTACGGGAGGCCGTCAGGGGACCCAGTACTTC,CASTSTGGRQGTQYF
TRBJ1-2,.,.,TRBV6-1,TGTGCCAGCAGTGAGGGAGACAACTATGGCTACACCTTC,CASSEGDNYGYTF
TRBJ2-7,.,.,TRBV2,TGTGCCAGCAGTCGGGCAACGTCCTACGAGCAGTACTTC,CASSRATSYEQYF
TRBJ2-7,TRBD1,.,TRBV7-9,TGTGCCAGCAGCTTATCTGGACAGGGGCCCTACGAGCAGTACTTC,CASSLSGQGPYEQYF
TRBJ2-7,.,few,TRBV5-1,TGCGCCAGCAGCGTCAGGATCAGGGACGAGCAGTACTTC,CASSVRIRDEQYF
TRBJ1-1,TRBD1,.,TRBV9,TGTGCCAGCAGCAATAGGGGACAGGGGCATGAAGCTTTCTTT,CASSNRGQGHEAFF
TRBJ2-7,.,many,TRBV7-2,TGTGCCAGCAGCTCCTCGGCTACCGAGCAGTACTTC,CASSSSATEQYF
TRBJ2-7,TRBD1,.,TRBV7-9,TGTGCCAGCAGTTCCCGGGACAGGCTATTTGGAAACTACGAGCAGTACTTC,CASSSRDRLFGNYEQYF
TRBJ1-6,.,many,TRBV19,TGTGCCAGTAAGGACCGGACCCTCCACTTT,CASKDRTLHF
TRBJ1-5,.,.,TRBV2,TGTGCCAGCAGTCACAGGGCTCAGCCCCAGCATTTT,CASSHRAQPQHF
TRBJ1-2,.,.,TRBV6-1,TGTGCCAGCAGTGCAGAACTCTCCGGAGGCTATGGCTACACCTTC,CASSAELSGGYGYTF
TRBJ1-3,.,many,TRBV7-9,TGTGCCAGCAGCTTGGCTTTGGGAAACACCATATATTTT,CASSLALGNTIYF
TRBJ2-5,.,few,TRBV6-5,TGTGCCAGCAGGGAGGGTCCTGGCGAGACCCAGTACTTC,CASREGPGETQYF
TRBJ1-2,TRBD1,.,TRBV7-9,TGTGCCAGCAGCGGAAGACAGGGATCGACTAGCTATGGCTACACCTTC,CASSGRQGSTSYGYTF
TRBJ2-5,.,few,TRBV9,TGTGCCAGCAGCTCGTCAACGATTGGGGGAGAGACCCAGTACTTC,CASSSSTIGGETQYF
TRBJ1-5,TRBD1,many,TRBV29-1,TGCAGCGCGATAACAGGGGTCAATCAGCCCCAGCATTTT,CSAITGVNQPQHF
TRBJ2-5,TRBD1,.,TRBV7-2,TGTGCCAGCAGCCGCGGACAGGGTGGAAAGACCCAGTACTTC,CASSRGQGGKTQYF
TRBJ1-2,.,.,TRBV4-2,TGTGCCAGCAGCCAAGAGCCGTCAGTCAATAACTATGGCTACACCTTC,CASSQEPSVNNYGYTF
TRBJ2-7,TRBD1,few,TRBV7-9,TGCGCCAGCAGCCAAGACAGGGTTAGCTCCTACGAGCAGTACTTC,CASSQDRVSSYEQYF
TRBJ2-2,.,many,TRBV7-9,TGTGCCAGCAGCCTGCGGACTGGCGGGGAGCTGTTTTTT,CASSLRTGGELFF
TRBJ2-7,TRBD2,few,TRBV20-1,TGCAGTGCTAGAGGTGTGGGGGGGACCTCCTACGAGCAGTACTTC,CSARGVGGTSYEQYF